This paragraph covers one T cell receptor (beta chain) sequence. Its antigen remains unidentified. The junction differs from germline at one of its ends, possibly a read error. With a duration under 2 months, the hyperthyroidism was newly diagnosed in patients aged 18 to 65. Diagnostic assessment was based on clinical symptoms, serum thyroxine and TRAb, thyroid ultrasound and orbital computed tomography. Germline assignment: CDR1 SGHVS and CDR2 FQNEAQ. The CDR3 sequence is 16 residues long. This specimen comes from a study of T cells in Graves' hyperthyroidism and ophthalmopathy. Using RNA transcripts as the source, TCR beta CDR3 regions were amplified. With the HTBI primer set, the TCR CDR3 went through a first round of RT-PCR. MiXCR was run by TCRdb on the multiplex PCR reads, yielding one entry per CDR3 protein. The sample shows more than 100,000 distinct CDR3 sequences, about 45% of them seen only once.

Whole-study results and caveats: Blood also held most thyroid clonotypes expanded beyond 0.001.

The sequence was obtained from a man between 35 and 55 years old with Graves' hyperthyroidism. The genes are TRBV7-8 and TRBJ1-4, with 9 bases lining up with TRBD1. The material sequenced was blood. In DNA form, the CDR3 reads TGTGCCAGCAGCAGGGACAGGGTCGTCACTAATGAGAAACTGTTTTTT. It is translated as CASSRDRVVTNEKLFF.